This T cell receptor (beta chain) was found in a study of Tregs in tolerant kidney transplant recipients. TCRdb's table, derived via immunoSEQ multiplex PCR, lists solely in-frame clones and lacks some. The table has about 240,000 clones, roughly four fifths seen once. A remark on this clone: Distinct nucleotide sequences in the sample also encode this CDR3.

Unstimulated Tregs (CD4+CD25+CD127-) and CD4+CD25- non-Tregs were sorted from PBMCs. V lost 0 bases to trimming and J lost 9 bases, with 7 bases between them. CDR3 size: 12 residues. CDR1 is SGHRS and CDR2 is YFSETQ in the germline V gene. The sequence was obtained from a human donor in good health. The sequenced sample was CD4+ T cells from blood. The chain couples TRBV5-1 to TRBJ2-1; D perhaps matches TRBD1 (6 bases). CDR3 in DNA: TGCGCCAGCAGCTTGGGACAGGTTGAGCAGTTCTTC. As protein: CASSLGQVEQFF.